These 3 T cell receptor beta chains originate from one sample sequenced in a study of OX40 agonist ivuxolimab in advanced cancers. Libraries were prepared by immunoSEQ multiplex PCR; TCRdb keeps only in-frame clonotypes and omits some of them. The sample lists 35,000 to 45,000 clones, under 90% occurring once. The sample here was CD4+ or CD8+ T cells sorted from blood, taken in a trial of the OX40 agonist ivuxolimab. All receptors derive from an adult with an advanced solid tumor such as melanoma, head and neck, liver or kidney cancer.

The genes are TRBV7-2 and TRBJ2-3, with D perhaps TRBD2 (5 bases). V was pared by 2 bases and J by 3 bases, with 15 bases between. Per germline, CDR1 SGHTA and CDR2 FQGNSA. The CDR3 consists of 16 residues. The CDR3 loop is CASSLLGGGLTDTQYF. Here the CDR3 DNA reads TGTGCCAGCAGCTTATTAGGTGGCGGGTTAACAGATACGCAGTATTTT.

With respect to this clone: The junction differs from germline at one of its ends, possibly a read error. The chain combines TRBV5-4 with TRBJ1-2; D call uncertain. CDR3 length: 13 residues. Per the germline V gene, CDR1 is SGHNT and CDR2 is YYREEE (reference sequence). For the CDR3, the DNA is TGTGCCAGCACCTTGGGATTAAGCTATGGCTACACCTTC. Translation gives CASTLGLSYGYTF.

J is TRBJ2-3 and V is TRBV6-1; 10 nucleotides align to TRBD2. Germline CDR1 and CDR2: MNHNS and SASEGT. The CDR3 sequence is 16 residues long. The V segment lost 1 base and the J segment 4 bases; nucleotides outside the gene matches: 5. In DNA, the CDR3 is TGTGCCAGCAGTGAAGTAGCGGGGGGAGCTTCAGATACGCAGTATTTT. Its translation: CASSEVAGGASDTQYF.